These T cell receptor beta chains were read from a single sample in a study of blood T cell repertoires in COVID-19. The table came from immunoSEQ multiplex PCR; TCRdb's copy has only in-frame clones and leaves some out. The repertoire holds roughly 30,000 clones, with roughly 88% as singletons. The sequenced sample consisted of peripheral blood. The receptor source for this set is a human donor in a cohort sampled during active COVID-19. Both conserved end residues are part of each CDR3. Each record gives: D gene, V gene, clone size, J gene, CDR3 protein, CDR3 DNA. D genes are given only for firm matches. Some rows have no size entry. The others give once, few or many, or a class for an expanded clone.

TRBD2	TRBV28	.	TRBJ2-7	CASTTSGLGVYEQYF	TGTGCCAGCACCACTAGCGGATTAGGGGTCTACGAGCAGTACTTC
.	TRBV12-3/TRBV12-4	.	TRBJ2-3	CASRDTYTDTQYF	TGTGCCAGCAGAGACACGTACACAGATACGCAGTATTTT
.	TRBV7-9	few	TRBJ1-1	CASSWAEGTEAFF	TGTGCCAGCAGCTGGGCTGAAGGCACTGAAGCTTTCTTT
TRBD1	TRBV30	once	TRBJ1-5	CAWRSQDRGKQPQHF	TGTGCCTGGAGAAGCCAGGACAGGGGTAAACAGCCCCAGCATTTT
TRBD2	TRBV7-6	.	TRBJ2-3	CASTPPPAGGAGTQYF	TGTGCCAGCACTCCCCCCCCAGCGGGGGGTGCCGGTACGCAGTATTTT
.	TRBV10-3	once	TRBJ2-7	CAISEKGMGYEQYF	TGTGCCATCAGTGAAAAGGGGATGGGCTACGAGCAGTACTTC
TRBD2	TRBV24-1	.	TRBJ2-1	CATGNSGGPYNEQFF	TGTGCCACCGGAAACAGCGGGGGGCCGTACAATGAGCAGTTCTTC
TRBD2	TRBV2	.	TRBJ2-3	CASSAQTSGRTDTQYF	TGTGCCAGCAGTGCCCAGACTAGCGGGAGAACAGATACGCAGTATTTT
.	TRBV28	.	TRBJ1-2	CAGGRTNYGYTF	TGTGCCGGAGGTCGGACGAACTATGGCTACACCTTC
TRBD2	TRBV6-6	few	TRBJ2-7	CASSVTSGGLSYEQYF	TGTGCCAGCAGTGTGACTAGCGGGGGGCTCTCCTACGAGCAGTACTTC
.	TRBV12-3/TRBV12-4	medium-sized	TRBJ1-1	CASSFGGNTEAFF	TGTGCCAGCAGTTTTGGAGGGAACACTGAAGCTTTCTTT
.	TRBV7-2	.	TRBJ1-5	CASSPSGGNQPQHF	TGTGCCAGCAGCCCGTCAGGGGGCAATCAGCCCCAGCATTTT
TRBD1	TRBV3-1/TRBV3-2	.	TRBJ1-2	CASSQDPRTGFGYGYTF	TGTGCCAGCAGCCAAGATCCCCGGACAGGGTTCGGCTATGGCTACACCTTC
.	TRBV2	.	TRBJ1-5	CASTPKAGPSNQPQHF	TGTGCCAGCACCCCCAAGGCAGGGCCTAGCAATCAGCCCCAGCATTTT
.	TRBV7-9	.	TRBJ2-5	CASSSQETQYF	TGTGCCAGCAGCTCTCAAGAGACCCAGTACTTC
.	TRBV27	.	TRBJ1-6	CASSSTAYNSPLHF	TGTGCCAGCAGTTCGACAGCCTATAATTCACCCCTCCACTTT
TRBD1	TRBV27	.	TRBJ1-6	CASSGWDRGLGSPLHF	TGTGCCAGCAGTGGATGGGACAGGGGTCTTGGTTCACCCCTCCACTTT
.	TRBV5-5	.	TRBJ2-1	CASSPPRGSYNEQFF	TGTGCCAGCAGCCCGCCACGAGGGTCCTACAATGAGCAGTTCTTC
.	TRBV12-5	once	TRBJ2-2	CASGLEGAGELFF	TGTGCTAGTGGTTTGGAGGGAGCCGGGGAGCTGTTTTTT
.	TRBV19	.	TRBJ2-5	CASSIEVMGLEETQYF	TGTGCCAGTAGTATAGAGGTTATGGGGCTGGAGGAGACCCAGTACTTC
.	TRBV5-6	.	TRBJ2-1	CASSQYPGDEQFF	TGTGCCAGCAGCCAATACCCGGGAGATGAGCAGTTCTTC
TRBD1	TRBV6-5	once	TRBJ1-2	CASSSHGQGAGGYTF	TGTGCCAGCAGTTCCCATGGACAGGGGGCAGGAGGCTACACCTTC
.	TRBV4-3	.	TRBJ2-3	CASSPQRNLCEYF	TGCGCCAGCAGCCCCCAGCGCAACCTCTGCGAGTATTTT
.	TRBV5-1	once	TRBJ2-3	CASSLGVGATDTQYF	TGCGCCAGCAGCCTCGGAGTGGGGGCCACAGATACGCAGTATTTT
TRBD2	TRBV5-1	.	TRBJ2-3	CASRLAGGHTDTQYF	TGCGCCAGCAGGCTAGCGGGGGGCCACACAGATACGCAGTATTTT
.	TRBV5-5	.	TRBJ1-1	CASSLLVLRLTEAFF	TGTGCCAGCAGCTTGCTTGTGCTGCGTCTCACTGAAGCTTTCTTT
.	TRBV5-1	.	TRBJ1-6	CASSLDQSSDSPLHF	TGCGCCAGCAGCTTGGACCAGTCTAGTGATTCACCCCTCCACTTT
TRBD1	TRBV3-1/TRBV3-2	.	TRBJ2-7	CASSPKKDRKTYEQYF	TGTGCCAGCAGCCCGAAAAAGGACAGGAAGACCTACGAGCAGTACTTC
TRBD1	TRBV27	.	TRBJ2-6	CASSLVGGTGSSGANVLTF	TGTGCCAGCAGTTTGGTGGGGGGGACAGGGAGCTCTGGGGCCAACGTCCTGACTTTC
.	TRBV6-5	.	TRBJ2-1	CASRPGTFSYNEQFF	TGTGCCAGCAGGCCTGGGACATTTTCCTACAATGAGCAGTTCTTC
.	TRBV19	.	TRBJ1-4	CASSIEPGQFVPREKLFF	TGTGCCAGTAGTATAGAACCGGGACAATTCGTCCCGCGTGAAAAACTGTTTTTT
TRBD2	TRBV7-2	once	TRBJ2-3	CASSPSGLAGADTQYF	TGTGCCAGCAGCCCCTCGGGACTAGCTGGGGCAGATACGCAGTATTTT
.	TRBV6-5	.	TRBJ2-5	CASSSSAAGEETQYF	TGTGCCAGCAGTTCCTCCGCAGCAGGGGAGGAGACCCAGTACTTC
.	TRBV5-1	.	TRBJ1-4	CASSLTTGRRNEKLFF	TGCGCCAGCAGCTTGACTACAGGGCGGCGTAATGAAAAACTGTTTTTT
TRBD1	TRBV5-6	.	TRBJ2-7	CASSSQDRGRDEQYF	TGTGCCAGCAGCTCGCAGGACAGGGGGCGGGACGAGCAGTACTTC
.	TRBV11-2	.	TRBJ2-3	CASSLVDYTDTQYF	TGTGCCAGCAGCTTAGTTGACTACACAGATACGCAGTATTTT
.	TRBV7-9	.	TRBJ1-6	CASRPGGTDSPLHF	TGTGCCAGCAGACCGGGGGGAACCGATTCACCCCTCCACTTT
.	TRBV4-2	.	TRBJ2-4	CASSLSPLAAKNIQYF	TGTGCCAGCAGCCTCAGCCCTCTAGCAGCCAAAAACATTCAGTACTTC
.	TRBV27	.	TRBJ1-1	CASSLEAGATEAFF	TGTGCCAGCAGTTTGGAGGCAGGGGCCACTGAAGCTTTCTTT
.	TRBV7-9	.	TRBJ1-2	CASSLEQPFYGYTF	TGTGCCAGCAGCTTAGAACAGCCCTTCTATGGCTACACCTTC
.	TRBV19	.	TRBJ1-3	CASSDDRQAQSGNTIYF	TGTGCCAGTAGCGACGATCGACAGGCGCAGTCTGGAAACACCATATATTTT
TRBD1	TRBV29-1	.	TRBJ2-2	CSVSGRGYTGELFF	TGCAGCGTTAGCGGCAGGGGGTACACCGGGGAGCTGTTTTTT
.	TRBV10-3	medium-sized	TRBJ2-7	CAITDTSSYEQYF	TGTGCCATCACGGACACCAGCTCCTACGAGCAGTACTTC
TRBD1	TRBV30	.	TRBJ1-6	CAWTHRGVGNSPLHF	TGTGCCTGGACCCACAGGGGCGTAGGGAATTCACCCCTCCACTTT
.	TRBV6-5	.	TRBJ1-2	CASSYSSRDYGYTF	TGTGCCAGCAGTTACTCTTCCAGGGACTATGGCTACACCTTC
.	TRBV12-3/TRBV12-4	.	TRBJ2-7	CASSLAPYEQYF	TGTGCCAGCAGTTTAGCTCCATACGAGCAGTACTTC